What follows are 5 T cell receptor beta chains derived from one specimen sequenced in a study of cytomegalovirus exposure and HLA in healthy donors. The table came from immunoSEQ multiplex PCR; TCRdb's copy has only in-frame clones and leaves some out. The data hold around 75,000 clones, with just under 85% observed a single time. The sample consisted of PBMCs. Receptors originate from a young man in good health and CMV-seronegative.

The chain links TRBV6-5 to TRBJ2-5, with D possibly TRBD2 on 7 matching bases. V was shortened by 5 bases and J by 3 bases, with 16 bases between the two germline ends. This CDR3 region has 15 residues. CDR1 is MNHEY, CDR2 SVGAGI, per germline. As DNA, the CDR3 is TGTGCCAGCAGTGCCATACGGGGGGCCGAAGAGACCCAGTACTTC. Translated, it gives CASSAIRGAEETQYF.

This chain joins TRBV30 and TRBJ2-5; perhaps TRBD1 as D (5 bases). The germline V and J ends were trimmed by 2 bases and 5 bases, with 12 bases remaining between them. This CDR3 is 13 amino acids long. Germline-derived CDR1 and CDR2 are GTSNPN and SVGIG (reference sequence). The CDR3 bases are TGTGCCTGGAGTCTCAGGGTGGATGAGACCCAGTACTTC. It translates to CAWSLRVDETQYF.

The J gene is TRBJ2-2, the V gene TRBV7-9; weak D call: TRBD2 (6 bases). The CDR3 is 12 residues long. V dropped 9 bases and J dropped 7 bases, with 12 bases sitting between them. Germline CDR1 reads SEHNR; CDR2 reads FQNEAQ (reference sequence). The CDR3 nucleotides are TGTGCCAGGGATGCCGGGAGCGGGGAGCTGTTTTTT. It is translated as CARDAGSGELFF.

CDR3 loop: CASSPGQEGTEAFF. For the CDR3, the DNA is TGTGCCAGCAGTCCAGGGCAGGAAGGCACTGAAGCTTTCTTT. The chain couples TRBV6-1 to TRBJ1-1, with TRBD1 as a possible D gene (5 bases). CDR3 length: 14 residues. V gave up 5 bases and J gave up 4 bases, with 14 bases separating them. Germline CDR1 MNHNS, CDR2 SASEGT.

The rearrangement joins TRBV5-1 to TRBJ1-3, with no clear D. Trimming took 0 bases from V and 1 from J, leaving 5 bases between them. The V gene's germline CDR1 is SGHRS and CDR2 YFSETQ. This CDR3 spans 14 amino acids. Here the CDR3 reads CASSLDLSGNTIYF. DNA of the CDR3: TGCGCCAGCAGCTTGGACCTATCTGGAAACACCATATATTTT.